These 7 T cell receptor beta chains came from one sample sequenced in a study of regulatory T cells in long-lasting Graves disease (dated by TCRdb to the early 2020s). Library construction relied on multiplex PCR. Sequencing relied on an Illumina HiSeq 4000. To build TCR beta libraries, CDR3 regions were amplified by Arm-PCR using iRepertoire HTBI primers. Using fastp trimming at Q25 and MiXCR clonotype assembly, TCRdb reanalyzed the public sequencing data and kept in-frame beta chains. Duplicate CDR3 protein sequences are folded into a single record with the most common DNA and genes. Present in this sample are approximately 500,000 distinct CDR3 sequences, 20% to 25% of which were seen just once. The top ten clonotypes cover 7% to 9% of the sample. Read against the paper, the sample's time point label means: persistent/refractory GD, antithyroid drugs over 5 years with positive TRAb. For both TCR sequencing and RNA sequencing, RNA was extracted from PBMCs using TRIzol.

The input for sequencing was peripheral blood mononuclear cells (PBMCs), taken when the disease was refractory, from a patient treated with antithyroid drugs. The receptors here all came from a female donor with Graves disease.

This clonotype was counted many times. The V and J genes are TRBV30 and TRBJ1-4; no definite D call. CDR1 is GTSNPN, CDR2 SVGIG, per germline (reference sequence). The CDR3 is made up of 12 amino acids. The ends were cut back, 2 bases at V and 8 bases at J, with 9 bases in the middle. CDR3: CAWSTGLEKLFF. The CDR3 nucleotides are TGTGCCTGGAGTACCGGGTTGGAAAAACTGTTTTTT.

The CDR3 DNA reads as TGTGCCTGGAGTGCCAGGGTGAACACTGAAGCTTTCTTT. Amino acid sequence: CAWSARVNTEAFF. The chain carries TRBV30 and TRBJ1-1; TRBD1 might be the D (5 bases). This CDR3 spans 13 amino acids. The germline V and J ends were trimmed by 1 base and 0 bases, with 6 bases remaining between them. Germline assignment: CDR1 GTSNPN and CDR2 SVGIG (reference sequence). The full variable domain, completed using reference TRBV30 and TRBJ1-1, is SQTIHQWPATLVQPVGSPLSLECTVEGTSNPNLYWYRQAAGRGLQLLFYSVGIGQISSEVPQNLSASRPQDRQFILSSKKLLLSDSGFYLCAWSARVNTEAFFGQGTRLTVV.

There are a few counts of this clonotype. The rearrangement links TRBV12-3 or TRBV12-4 to TRBJ2-2; the match to TRBD1 covers 8 bases. V lost 6 bases, J lost 2 bases, and 17 bases stayed unmatched. The CDR3 contains 19 residues. In nucleotides, the CDR3 is TGTGCCAGCAGGCCACGTGGCAGGGGGCTCTCTTTAAACACCGGGGAGCTGTTTTTT. This encodes CASRPRGRGLSLNTGELFF.

This clonotype has more than one count but fewer than ten. The rearrangement uses TRBV7-8 and TRBJ1-5, with D possibly TRBD1 on 5 matching bases. Germline V gene data show CDR1 as SGHVS and CDR2 as FQNEAQ. This CDR3 spans 16 amino acids. V gave up 0 bases and J gave up 9 bases, with 18 bases separating them. CDR3 in amino acids: CASSLAGGGGVLPQHF. CDR3 coding DNA: TGTGCCAGCAGCTTAGCGGGTGGGGGGGGTGTTTTGCCCCAGCATTTT.

This clonotype was recorded a few times. The V gene is TRBV9, the J gene TRBJ1-2; 9 bases are shared with TRBD1. In germline, CDR1 is SGDLS, CDR2 YYNGEE. V dropped 3 bases and J dropped 8; count of bases not matched to a gene: 11. This CDR3 has 15 residues. CDR3 DNA: TGTGCCAGCAGCGCGGCCCAACAGGGGGCTGGAGGCTACACCTTC. It codes for CASSAAQQGAGGYTF.

The chain recombines TRBV6-1 with TRBJ1-2, with D perhaps matching TRBD1 (6 bases). CDR1 MNHNS and CDR2 SASEGT come from the germline V gene. The CDR3 contains 14 residues. Between the trimmed V and J ends, which lost 1 base and 4 bases, there was a span of 10 bases. DNA of the CDR3: TGTGCCAGCAGTGAAGGCAGGGGCGGCTATGGCTACACCTTC. Translation gives CASSEGRGGYGYTF.

At least ten counts were recorded for this clonotype. This chain connects TRBV11-2 to TRBJ1-1; the D is unclear. Trimming cost V 5 bases and J 0 bases, with 7 bases left between them. The CDR3 length is 13 residues. Germline-derived CDR1 and CDR2 are SGHAT and FQNNGV. CDR3 bases: TGTGCCAGCAGCCCTAACATGAACACTGAAGCTTTCTTT. This translates into CASSPNMNTEAFF.